The present entry profiles one TCR beta chain with its context. Source study methods: Reference gene primers were amplified, and this amplification served to estimate nucleated cell counts. TCRdb's copy holds only in-frame clones and misses some; the assay was immunoSEQ multiplex PCR. V and J calls plus clone size are reproduced from that table; the DNA served to infer D and trimming. The sample includes some 90,000 clones, roughly nine tenths seen only once; the top ten take over 7%. This sample is drawn from a study of blood T cell repertoires in COVID-19. In the study overall: The United States, Italy and Spain were the sources of the acute and convalescent COVID-19 samples.

CDR3 size: 16 residues. Germline CDR1 is SGHTS and CDR2 is YDEGEE. The V gene lost 1 base and the J gene lost 0 bases, with 14 bases spanning the gap. The chain couples TRBV5-8 to TRBJ2-7, with a possible D match to TRBD2 (7 bases). Specimen: peripheral blood. The receptor was derived from a man aged 50 to 60 with acute or convalescent COVID-19. CDR3 coding DNA: TGTGCCAGCAGCTTGATGCGGGGGCCCCTCTCCTACGAGCAGTACTTC. Its translation is CASSLMRGPLSYEQYF.